The clone carrying this T cell receptor (beta chain) was recorded a few times. Its target is unknown. This table comes from immunoSEQ multiplex PCR, and its TCRdb copy is limited to in-frame clones, with some not included. The sample lists approximately 200,000 clones; 84% were seen once. The sample comes from a study of cytomegalovirus exposure and HLA in healthy donors. Study-wide results and caveats: Associated with cytomegalovirus, according to the listing, were 150 to 200 TCR beta chains. A few CMV-associated chains proved CMV antigen-specific in vitro. Rare sequences made up most TCRs, while some public TCRs were found in many donors.

Germline CDR1 is LNHDA and CDR2 is SQIVND (reference sequence). The CDR3 runs to 12 residues. V lost 3 bases and J 10 bases, leaving 10 bases between the germline ends. The rearrangement uses TRBV19 and TRBJ1-5; the D is unclear. The origin of this receptor is a woman in her thirties in good health and CMV-seropositive. Sequenced: PBMCs. The CDR3 here is CASSMEAKPQHF. CDR3 bases: TGTGCCAGTAGTATGGAGGCTAAACCCCAGCATTTT.